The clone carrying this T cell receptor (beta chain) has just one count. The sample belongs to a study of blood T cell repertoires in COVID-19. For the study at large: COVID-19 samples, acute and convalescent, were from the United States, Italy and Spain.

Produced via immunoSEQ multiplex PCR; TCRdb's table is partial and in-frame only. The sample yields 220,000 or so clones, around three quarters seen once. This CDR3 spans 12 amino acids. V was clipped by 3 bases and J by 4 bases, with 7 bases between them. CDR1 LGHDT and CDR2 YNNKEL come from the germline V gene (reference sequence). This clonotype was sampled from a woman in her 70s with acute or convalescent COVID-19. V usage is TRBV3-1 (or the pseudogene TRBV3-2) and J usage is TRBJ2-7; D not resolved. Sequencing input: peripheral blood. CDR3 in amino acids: CASSHSRYEQYF. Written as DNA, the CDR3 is TGTGCCAGCAGCCATAGTCGTTACGAGCAGTACTTC.